The 21 T cell receptor beta chains reported below all come from one sample, sequenced in a study of blood T cell repertoires in COVID-19 (dated by TCRdb to the early 2020s). The library relied on the immunoSEQ multiplex PCR assay. TCRdb took over this immuneACCESS table, retaining in-frame rearrangements with V and J assigned. Such tables are incomplete; in checked studies, under half of the missing clones stem from an unresolved V gene, and the remainder is unexplained. Recorded for this sample are some 250,000 clones; about four fifths of them occurred a single time. The biggest ten clones account for around 7.5% of the sample. Sequenced sample: peripheral blood. Every receptor here comes from a woman of 80 years or more with COVID-19, enrolled during active disease.

The V gene is TRBV10-3, the J gene TRBJ1-5; the match to TRBD1 covers 7 bases. The CDR3 extends over 15 amino acids. The germline CDR1 and CDR2 sequences are ENHRY and SYGVKD. J was trimmed by 4 bases and V by 6 bases; bases with no gene match: 9. The DNA of the CDR3 is TGTGCCATCAGGGAAACAGGGGAGAGAAATCAGCCCCAGCATTTT. Translation gives CAIRETGERNQPQHF.

V and J are TRBV10-2 and TRBJ1-2, with unresolved D. The CDR3 runs to 14 residues. The germline V gene encodes CDR1 WSHSY and CDR2 SAAADI. Trimming took off 6 bases at V and 3 bases at J, with 14 bases between the two ends. The CDR3 DNA sequence: TGCGCCAGCAGCCCCGGGGTCAAGGACTATGGCTACACCTTC. It translates to CASSPGVKDYGYTF.

The chain has TRBV30 and TRBJ1-6; no definite D call. The CDR3 length is 13 residues. V lost 2 bases and J lost 4, with 6 bases in between. The germline V gene has CDR1 GTSNPN and CDR2 SVGIG (reference sequence). In nucleotides, the CDR3 is TGTGCCTGGAGTACAGATTATAATTCACCCCTCCACTTT. Residues: CAWSTDYNSPLHF.

This clone was observed a few times. The chain combines TRBV7-2 with TRBJ2-1; 7 bases fit TRBD2. V shed 3 bases, J shed 3 bases, and the junction held 5 bases outside the gene matches. CDR1 is SGHTA, CDR2 FQGNSA, per germline. This CDR3 region has 15 residues. In nucleotides, the CDR3 is TGTGCCAGCAGCTTTAGGCCGGGAGGCTACAATGAGCAGTTCTTC. Translation: CASSFRPGGYNEQFF.

This rearrangement joins TRBV3-1 (or the pseudogene TRBV3-2) to TRBJ1-4, with TRBD1 as a possible D gene (6 bases). CDR1 and CDR2 (germline): LGHDT, YNNKEL (reference sequence). V dropped 3 bases and J dropped 4 bases, with 12 bases sitting between them. This CDR3 is 15 amino acids long. The CDR3 DNA is TGTGCCAGCAGCCACCGTCAGGGGAGTAATGAAAAACTGTTTTTT. The encoded protein is CASSHRQGSNEKLFF.

J is TRBJ1-1 and V is TRBV7-3; no clear D. The germline gives CDR1 SGHTA, CDR2 FQGTGA. This CDR3 comprises 13 residues. Between the trimmed V and J ends, which lost 5 bases and 2 bases, there was a span of 9 bases. Here the CDR3 DNA reads TGTGCCAGCAGCCCCCCAGGAAACACTGAAGCTTTCTTT. This encodes CASSPPGNTEAFF.

This clone was observed a few times. The chain couples TRBV5-1 to TRBJ2-2, with D possibly matching TRBD2 (5 bases). Per germline, CDR1 SGHRS and CDR2 YFSETQ. V shed 7 bases and J shed 5 bases, with 15 bases lying between them. The CDR3 totals 14 residues. The CDR3 reads CASRAQAATGELFF. The DNA for the CDR3 is TGCGCCAGCCGCGCACAAGCGGCGACCGGGGAGCTGTTTTTT.

V and J are TRBV27 and TRBJ1-1; D is perhaps TRBD1 (6 bases). Germline CDR1 is MNHEY and CDR2 is SMNVEV (reference sequence). The CDR3 spans 13 residues. Trimming left V 3 bases short and J 7 bases short, with 12 bases between. CDR3 DNA sequence: TGTGCCAGCAGTTTTTCGGCAGGGGTTGAAGCTTTCTTT. It specifies CASSFSAGVEAFF.

This sequence joins TRBV5-4 and TRBJ1-1, with D unresolved. The V gene lost 2 bases and the J gene lost 0 bases, with 8 bases spanning the gap. The V gene's germline CDR1 is SGHNT and CDR2 YYREEE (reference sequence). The CDR3 totals 14 residues. The chain's CDR3 is CASSFSQMNTEAFF. Written as DNA, the CDR3 is TGTGCCAGCAGCTTTTCACAGATGAACACTGAAGCTTTCTTT.

J is TRBJ2-1 and V is TRBV7-8; tentative D call: TRBD2 (5 bases). With 5 bases removed from V and 2 bases from J, the gap between germline ends came to 13 bases. Germline V CDR1 and CDR2: SGHVS, FQNEAQ. The CDR3 has 15 residues. The CDR3 DNA is TGTGCCAGCAGCGGAGGACTCGGAGCCTACAATGAGCAGTTCTTC. This codes for CASSGGLGAYNEQFF.

This clone is a singleton in its sample. The rearrangement uses TRBV3-1 (or the pseudogene TRBV3-2) and TRBJ1-3; no clear D gene. Trimming left V 3 bases short and J 4 bases short, with 10 bases between. The CDR3 is made up of 14 amino acids. Looked up from germline, CDR1 is LGHDT and CDR2 is YNNKEL (reference sequence). CDR3 loop: CASSQAKTGNTIYF. CDR3 nucleotide sequence: TGTGCCAGCAGCCAGGCCAAAACAGGAAACACCATATATTTT.

This rearrangement joins TRBV5-1 to TRBJ2-2, with TRBD2 as a possible D gene (5 bases). Trimming left V 6 bases short and J 1 base short, with 13 bases between. This CDR3 spans 15 amino acids. The germline V gene has CDR1 SGHRS and CDR2 YFSETQ. CDR3 amino acids: CASNRGSENTGELFF. CDR3 DNA: TGCGCCAGCAACCGAGGTAGCGAGAACACCGGGGAGCTGTTTTTT.

In this sample, this clone turned up many times. The rearrangement joins TRBV28 to TRBJ1-2; 8 bases map to TRBD1. CDR3 size: 15 residues. V gave up 10 bases and J gave up 8 bases; unmatched junction bases: 18. Germline V lookup: CDR1 MDHEN, CDR2 SYDVKM. The CDR3 nucleotides are TGTGCCACCAACACCGGACAGGGATCATTTAACGGCTACACCTTC. As protein: CATNTGQGSFNGYTF.

This sequence joins TRBV7-3 and TRBJ2-2, with 8 bases lining up with TRBD2. The germline V gene encodes CDR1 SGHTA and CDR2 FQGTGA. The CDR3 contains 12 residues. V lost 6 bases and J lost 6; bases outside the gene matches: 0. The CDR3: CASRREAGELFF. CDR3 coding DNA: TGTGCCAGCAGGCGGGAGGCCGGGGAGCTGTTTTTT.

V and J are TRBV28 and TRBJ1-4, with a possible D match to TRBD1 (6 bases). The CDR3 sequence is 16 residues long. Deletions cut 6 bases from V and 8 bases from J, with 22 bases between. Germline-derived CDR1 and CDR2 are MDHEN and SYDVKM. The CDR3 protein is CASRTGEKQGEEKLFF. The CDR3 nucleotides read TGTGCCAGCAGGACTGGGGAAAAACAGGGAGAGGAAAAACTGTTTTTT. The variable domain in full, with the rest retrieved from reference TRBV28 and TRBJ1-4, is DVKVTQSSRYLVKRTGEKVFLECVQDMDHENMFWYRQDPGLGLRLIYFSYDVKMKEKGDIPEGYSVSREKKERFSLILESASTNQTSMYLCASRTGEKQGEEKLFFGSGTQLSVL.

This chain connects TRBV2 to TRBJ1-2; 9 nucleotides match TRBD1. CDR3 length: 15 residues. V dropped 5 bases and J dropped 4; count of bases not matched to a gene: 8. The germline V gene has CDR1 SNHLY and CDR2 FYNNEI. The CDR3 DNA sequence: TGTGCCAGCAGTTTCTTGGACAGGGGCGGCTATGGCTACACCTTC. Its translation: CASSFLDRGGYGYTF.

This sequence joins TRBV19 and TRBJ2-1; D gene ambiguous. CDR3 size: 13 residues. Germline assignment: CDR1 LNHDA and CDR2 SQIVND (reference sequence). The V end lost 6 bases, the J end lost 5 bases, and 11 bases lay between the germline ends. In DNA, the CDR3 is TGTGCCAGTAGGGCCTCCCCCCACAATGAGCAGTTCTTC. It translates to CASRASPHNEQFF.

The CDR3: CASRPSGGNTEAFF. CDR3 DNA sequence: TGTGCCAGCAGACCCTCAGGGGGCAACACTGAAGCTTTCTTT. This sequence joins TRBV6-5 and TRBJ1-1; 8 positions agree with TRBD1. CDR3 size: 14 residues. CDR1 is MNHEY, CDR2 SVGAGI, per germline. V dropped 6 bases and J dropped 2; count of bases not matched to a gene: 5.

The CDR3 DNA is TGTGCCAGCAGCTTCCCCGACAGGGTGACTGAAGCTTTCTTT. Amino acids: CASSFPDRVTEAFF. The chain combines TRBV5-4 with TRBJ1-1, with 7 bases identical to TRBD1. V lost 2 bases to trimming and J lost 5 bases; unmatched junction nucleotides: 6. The germline CDR1 and CDR2 sequences are SGHNT and YYREEE (reference sequence). CDR3 length: 14 amino acids.

This chain links TRBV5-1 with TRBJ2-3; TRBD2 matches at 7 bases. This CDR3 has 14 amino acids. The V and J ends lost 1 base and 5 bases, in that order; junction bases with no gene match: 4. CDR1 is SGHRS and CDR2 is YFSETQ in the germline V gene. DNA of the CDR3: TGCGCCAGCAGCTTGTCGGGAGGTGGAGATACGCAGTATTTT. Its protein product is CASSLSGGGDTQYF.

The chain has TRBV27 and TRBJ2-3; 7 positions match TRBD2. This CDR3 contains 16 residues. Per the germline V gene, CDR1 is MNHEY and CDR2 is SMNVEV (reference sequence). The V and J ends lost 4 bases and 2 bases, in that order; junction bases with no gene match: 9. CDR3: CASSSPSGDFTDTQYF. The DNA of the CDR3 is TGTGCCAGCAGTTCTCCTAGCGGAGATTTCACAGATACGCAGTATTTT.